This T cell receptor (beta chain) was recorded in a study of regulatory T cells in long-lasting Graves disease. According to the study, TCR beta libraries were built with iRepertoire HTBI primers and CDR3-region Arm-PCR. TCRdb re-derived calls from the multiplex PCR reads in MiXCR, one entry per CDR3 protein. The sample contains 300,000 to 500,000 distinct CDR3 sequences, roughly 20% of which appear only once. Time point denoted: persistent/refractory GD, antithyroid drugs over 5 years with positive TRAb. Generation of the TCR library employed RNA extracted from PBMCs. The patients were enrolled through endocrinology in Xi'an, China. Sequencing used peripheral blood mononuclear cells (PBMCs), obtained when the disease was refractory, from a patient treated with antithyroid drugs. The sequence was collected from a female donor with Graves disease.

CDR3 in amino acids: CAVGGMNTEAFF. Here the CDR3 DNA reads TGTGCCGTTGGAGGGATGAACACTGAAGCTTTCTTT. The rearrangement joins TRBV7-9 to TRBJ1-1; D uncertain. CDR3 length: 12 residues. V lost 11 bases, J lost 0 bases, and 10 bases lay in between. Germline V gene data show CDR1 as SEHNR and CDR2 as FQNEAQ (reference sequence).